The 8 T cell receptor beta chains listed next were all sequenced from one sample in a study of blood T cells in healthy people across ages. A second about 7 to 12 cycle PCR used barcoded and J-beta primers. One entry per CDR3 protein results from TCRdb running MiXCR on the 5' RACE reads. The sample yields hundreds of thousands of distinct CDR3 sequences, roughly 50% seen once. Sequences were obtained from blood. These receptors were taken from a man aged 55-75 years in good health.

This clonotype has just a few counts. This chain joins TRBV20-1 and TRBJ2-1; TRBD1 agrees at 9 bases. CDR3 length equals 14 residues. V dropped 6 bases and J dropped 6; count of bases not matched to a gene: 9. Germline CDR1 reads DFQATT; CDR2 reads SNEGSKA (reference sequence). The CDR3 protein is CSAPQGQGRNEQFF. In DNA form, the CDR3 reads TGCAGTGCCCCCCAGGGACAGGGACGCAATGAGCAGTTCTTC.

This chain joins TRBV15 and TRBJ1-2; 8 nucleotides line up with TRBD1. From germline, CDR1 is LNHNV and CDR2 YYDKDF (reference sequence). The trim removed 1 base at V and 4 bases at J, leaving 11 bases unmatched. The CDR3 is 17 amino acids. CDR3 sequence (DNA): TGTGCCACCAGCAGAGGTAGACCCCAAGACAGGGGCTATGGCTACACCTTC. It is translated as CATSRGRPQDRGYGYTF.

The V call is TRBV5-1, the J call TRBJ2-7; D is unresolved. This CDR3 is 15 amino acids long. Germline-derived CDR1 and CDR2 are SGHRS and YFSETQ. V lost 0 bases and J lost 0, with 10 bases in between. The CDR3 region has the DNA TGCGCCAGCAGCTTGGACGTCCCGAGCTCCTACGAGCAGTACTTC. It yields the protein CASSLDVPSSYEQYF.

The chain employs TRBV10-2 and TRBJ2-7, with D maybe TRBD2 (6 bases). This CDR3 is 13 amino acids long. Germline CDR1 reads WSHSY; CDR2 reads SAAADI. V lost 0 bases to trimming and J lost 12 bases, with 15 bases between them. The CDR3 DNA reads TGCGCCAGCAGTGAGTCTTGGGGGGAGACCCTGTACTTC. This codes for CASSESWGETLYF.

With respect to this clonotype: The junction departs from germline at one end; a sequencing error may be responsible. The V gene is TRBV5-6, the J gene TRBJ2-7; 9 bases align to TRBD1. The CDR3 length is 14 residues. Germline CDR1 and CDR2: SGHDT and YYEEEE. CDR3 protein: CVSSPTGGHYEQYF. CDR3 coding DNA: TGTGTCAGCAGCCCGACAGGGGGGCACTACGAGCAGTACTTC.

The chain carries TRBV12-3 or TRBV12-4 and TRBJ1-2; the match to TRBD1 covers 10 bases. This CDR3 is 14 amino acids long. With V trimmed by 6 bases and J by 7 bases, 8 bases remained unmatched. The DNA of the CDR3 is TGTGCCAGCAGAAACGACAGGGGGCTCGGTGGCTACACCTTC. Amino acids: CASRNDRGLGGYTF.

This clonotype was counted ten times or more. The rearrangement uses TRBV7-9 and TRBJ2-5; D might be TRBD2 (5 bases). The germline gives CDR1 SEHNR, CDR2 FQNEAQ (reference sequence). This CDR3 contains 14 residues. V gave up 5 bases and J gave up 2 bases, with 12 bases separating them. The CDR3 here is CASSPRRGQETQYF. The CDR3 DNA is TGTGCCAGCAGCCCAAGACGGGGTCAAGAGACCCAGTACTTC.

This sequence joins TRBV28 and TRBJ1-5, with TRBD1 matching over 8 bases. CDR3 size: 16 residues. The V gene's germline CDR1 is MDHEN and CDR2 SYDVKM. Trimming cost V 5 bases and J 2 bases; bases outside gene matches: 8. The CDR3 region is CASSPWTGIGNQPQHF. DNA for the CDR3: TGTGCCAGCAGTCCTTGGACAGGGATTGGCAATCAGCCCCAGCATTTT.